This is a list of T cell receptor beta chains from one sample in a study of T-cell reconstitution after alpha-beta-depleted transplantation in children. MiXCR was run by TCRdb on the PCR reads, yielding one entry per CDR3 protein. The profile shows around 530,000 distinct CDR3 sequences, approximately 32% of them singletons. Sequences were derived from PBMCs from the stem cell graft donor, sampled from the stem cell graft. These receptors were obtained from a human donor who donated a stem cell graft to a child with aplastic anemia. Both conserved end residues are part of each CDR3. Fields, in order: V gene, clone size, J gene, D gene, CDR3 DNA, CDR3 protein. A D gene is named only where the DNA matches it firmly. Some rows have no size entry. The others give once, few or many, or a class for an expanded clone.

>TRBV20-1|few|TRBJ2-3|NA
TGCAGTGCTAGAGGTCCCCTCCCCACAGATACGCAGTATTTT
CSARGPLPTDTQYF
>TRBV20-1|few|TRBJ2-1|NA
TGCAGTGCTAAGGAGCGGAGCTCCTACAATGAGCAGTTCTTC
CSAKERSSYNEQFF
>TRBV3-1|NA|TRBJ2-2|NA
TGTGCCAGCAGCCTCAGGGCGGACACCGGGGAGCTGTTTTTT
CASSLRADTGELFF
>TRBV27|NA|TRBJ1-4|NA
TGTGCCAGCAGTTCCGGGACCTCGAAAGGTGAAAAACTGTTTTTT
CASSSGTSKGEKLFF
>TRBV5-4|NA|TRBJ1-1|NA
TGTGCCAGCAGCCGAGGTGAAAACACTGAAGCTTTCTTT
CASSRGENTEAFF
>TRBV27|NA|TRBJ2-3|TRBD2
TGTGCCAGCAGTTTATTTCTAGCGGGAGGGCCTAAAGATACGCAGTATTTT
CASSLFLAGGPKDTQYF
>TRBV7-9|NA|TRBJ2-1|NA
TGTGCCAGCAGCTCGAAAGACTTGTTATTTTACAATGAGCAGTTCTTC
CASSSKDLLFYNEQFF
>TRBV20-1|NA|TRBJ2-1|TRBD2
TGCAGTGCTTCGGGACTAGCGGGAGGGAAGTCCAACAATGAGCAGTTCTTC
CSASGLAGGKSNNEQFF
>TRBV20-1|few|TRBJ2-1|TRBD2
TGCAGTGCTATGGGGGGACTAGCGGGCTCCTACAATGAGCAGTTCTTC
CSAMGGLAGSYNEQFF
>TRBV12-3/TRBV12-4|NA|TRBJ2-5|NA
TGTGCCAGCAGTCCCCGGACGCCCGAGACCCAGTACTTC
CASSPRTPETQYF
>TRBV5-1|NA|TRBJ2-2|TRBD2
TGCGCCAGCAGCTGGGGGACTAGCGGGAGCACCGGGGAGCTGTTTTTT
CASSWGTSGSTGELFF